This TCR beta chain was captured in a study of T cell responses to AZD1222 COVID-19 vaccine. The study, taken as a whole, reports: Elevations in Spike-specific TCR breadth and depth followed administration of two AZD1222 doses. Baseline serostatus was positive in only six AZD1222 recipients. Spike regions recognized by vaccine-associated CD4 TCRs spanned the protein, led by 160-218 and 743-854. Females made up more of the donors, who were largely white British, and clonal diversity may have come out too low.

The CDR3 totals 14 residues. Germline V gene data show CDR1 as SGHNT and CDR2 as YYREEE (reference sequence). The germline V and J ends were trimmed by 0 bases and 4 bases, with 10 bases remaining between them. Produced via immunoSEQ multiplex PCR; TCRdb's table is partial and in-frame only. This sample has 100,000 or so clones; roughly nine tenths occur once, and the top ten carry roughly 1.4%. This clone was observed a handful of times. Its target is not known. This chain links TRBV5-4 with TRBJ1-1; D is undetermined. The sequence was obtained from an adult in good health. The sample here was peripheral blood, taken on day 0 of AZD1222 vaccination. CDR3 in DNA: TGTGCCAGCAGCTTGGTAATTGATGGCACTGAAGCTTTCTTT. This encodes CASSLVIDGTEAFF.